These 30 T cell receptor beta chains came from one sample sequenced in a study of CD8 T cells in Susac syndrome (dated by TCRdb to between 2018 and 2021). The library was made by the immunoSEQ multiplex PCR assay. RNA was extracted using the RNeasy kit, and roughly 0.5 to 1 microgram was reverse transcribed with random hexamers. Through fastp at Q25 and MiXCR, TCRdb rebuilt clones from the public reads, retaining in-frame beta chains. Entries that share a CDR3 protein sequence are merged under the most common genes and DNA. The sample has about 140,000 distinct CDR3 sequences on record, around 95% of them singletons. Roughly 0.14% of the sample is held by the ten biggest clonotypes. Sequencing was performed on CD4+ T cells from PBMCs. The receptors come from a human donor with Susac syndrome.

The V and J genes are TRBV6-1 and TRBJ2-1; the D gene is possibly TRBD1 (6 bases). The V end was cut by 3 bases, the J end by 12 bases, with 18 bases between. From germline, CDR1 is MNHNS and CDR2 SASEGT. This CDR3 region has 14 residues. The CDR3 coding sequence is TGTGCCAGCAGTGATGGGGGCTCAGCGTTCGGGCAGTTCTTC. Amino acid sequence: CASSDGGSAFGQFF.

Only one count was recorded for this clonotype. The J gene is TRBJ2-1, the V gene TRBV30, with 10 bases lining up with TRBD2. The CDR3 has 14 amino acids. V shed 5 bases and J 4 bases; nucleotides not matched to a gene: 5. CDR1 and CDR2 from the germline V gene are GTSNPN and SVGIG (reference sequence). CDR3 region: CAWLSSGRYNEQFF. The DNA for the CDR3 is TGTGCCTGGCTCTCTAGCGGGAGATACAATGAGCAGTTCTTC. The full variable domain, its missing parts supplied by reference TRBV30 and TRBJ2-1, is SQTIHQWPATLVQPVGSPLSLECTVEGTSNPNLYWYRQAAGRGLQLLFYSVGIGQISSEVPQNLSASRPQDRQFILSSKKLLLSDSGFYLCAWLSSGRYNEQFFGPGTRLTVL.

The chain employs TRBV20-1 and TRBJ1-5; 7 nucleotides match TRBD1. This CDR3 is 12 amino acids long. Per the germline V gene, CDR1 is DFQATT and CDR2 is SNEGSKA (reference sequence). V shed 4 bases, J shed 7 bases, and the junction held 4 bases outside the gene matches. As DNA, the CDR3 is TGCAGTGCTACGGGACAGACCCAGCCCCAGCATTTT. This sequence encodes CSATGQTQPQHF.

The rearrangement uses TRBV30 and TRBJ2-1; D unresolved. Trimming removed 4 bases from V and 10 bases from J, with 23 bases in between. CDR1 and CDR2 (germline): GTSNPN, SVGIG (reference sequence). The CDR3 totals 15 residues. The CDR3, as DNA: TGTGCCTGGACTGAGTCAGGCCCCGGGCTAGGGGAGCAGTTCTTC. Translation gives CAWTESGPGLGEQFF.

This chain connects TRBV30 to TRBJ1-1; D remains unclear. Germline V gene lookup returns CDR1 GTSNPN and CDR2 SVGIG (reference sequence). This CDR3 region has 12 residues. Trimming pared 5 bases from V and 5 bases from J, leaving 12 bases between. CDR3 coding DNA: TGTGCCTGGGGTGAGGGAAGGACTGAAGCTTTCTTT. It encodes CAWGEGRTEAFF.

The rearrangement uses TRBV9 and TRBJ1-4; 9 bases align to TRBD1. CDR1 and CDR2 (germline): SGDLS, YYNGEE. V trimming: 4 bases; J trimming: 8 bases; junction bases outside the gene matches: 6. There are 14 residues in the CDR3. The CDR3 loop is CASSPGQGREKLFF. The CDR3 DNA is TGTGCCAGCAGCCCGGGACAGGGACGAGAAAAACTGTTTTTT.

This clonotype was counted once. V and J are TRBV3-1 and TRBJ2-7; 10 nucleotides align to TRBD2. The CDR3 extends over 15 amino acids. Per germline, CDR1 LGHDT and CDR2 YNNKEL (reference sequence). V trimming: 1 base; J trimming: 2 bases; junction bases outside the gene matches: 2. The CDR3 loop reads CASSQASGGPYEQYF. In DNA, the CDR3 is TGTGCCAGCAGCCAAGCTAGCGGGGGCCCCTACGAGCAGTACTTC.

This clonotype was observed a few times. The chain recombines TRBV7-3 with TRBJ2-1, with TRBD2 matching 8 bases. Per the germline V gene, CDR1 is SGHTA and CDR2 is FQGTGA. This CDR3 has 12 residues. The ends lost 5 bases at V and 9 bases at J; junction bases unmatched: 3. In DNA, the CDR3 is TGTGCCAGCAGCCTAGCGGGCGGTGAGCAGTTCTTC. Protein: CASSLAGGEQFF.

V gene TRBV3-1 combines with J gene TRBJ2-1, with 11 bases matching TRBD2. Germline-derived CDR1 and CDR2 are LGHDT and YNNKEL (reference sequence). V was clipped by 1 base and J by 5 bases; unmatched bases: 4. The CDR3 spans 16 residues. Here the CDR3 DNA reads TGTGCCAGCAGCCAAGGACTAGCGGGGCGAAACAATGAGCAGTTCTTC. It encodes CASSQGLAGRNNEQFF.

The CDR3 loop is CAWSAPNSTDGLRETQYF. For the CDR3, the DNA is TGTGCCTGGAGTGCCCCGAACTCGACGGACGGCCTGAGGGAGACCCAGTACTTC. The chain has TRBV30 and TRBJ2-5; D ambiguous. The V end lost 1 base, the J end lost 5 bases, and 26 bases lay between the germline ends. Germline values: CDR1 GTSNPN, CDR2 SVGIG (reference sequence). The CDR3 extends over 18 amino acids.

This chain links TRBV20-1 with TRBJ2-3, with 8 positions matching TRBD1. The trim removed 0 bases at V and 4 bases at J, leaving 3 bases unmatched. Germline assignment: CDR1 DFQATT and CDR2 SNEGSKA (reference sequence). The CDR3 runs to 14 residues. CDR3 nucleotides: TGCAGTGCTAGAGATGGACAGGGCGCAGATACGCAGTATTTT. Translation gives CSARDGQGADTQYF.

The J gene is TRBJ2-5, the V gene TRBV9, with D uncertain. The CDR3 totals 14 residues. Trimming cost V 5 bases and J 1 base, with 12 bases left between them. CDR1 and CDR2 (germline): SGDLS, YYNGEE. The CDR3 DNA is TGTGCCAGCAGTATTGGGGTAATCCAAGAGACCCAGTACTTC. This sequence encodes CASSIGVIQETQYF.

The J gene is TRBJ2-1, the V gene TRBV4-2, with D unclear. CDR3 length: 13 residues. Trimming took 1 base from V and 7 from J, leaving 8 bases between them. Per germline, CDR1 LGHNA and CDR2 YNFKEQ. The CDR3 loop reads CASSQAKVNEQFF. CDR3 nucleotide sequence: TGTGCCAGCAGCCAAGCCAAGGTGAATGAGCAGTTCTTC.

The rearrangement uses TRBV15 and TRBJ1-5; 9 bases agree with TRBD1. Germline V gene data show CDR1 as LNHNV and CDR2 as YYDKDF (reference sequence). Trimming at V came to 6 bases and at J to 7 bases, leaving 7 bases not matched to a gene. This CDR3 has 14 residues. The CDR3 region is CATSRDRVKQPQHF. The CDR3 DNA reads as TGTGCCACCAGTCGGGACAGGGTCAAACAGCCCCAGCATTTT.

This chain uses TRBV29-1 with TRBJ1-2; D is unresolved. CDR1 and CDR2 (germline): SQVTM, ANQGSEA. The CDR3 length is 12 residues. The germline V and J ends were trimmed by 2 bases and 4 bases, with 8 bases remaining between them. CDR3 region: CSVESFSYGYTF. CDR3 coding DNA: TGCAGCGTTGAATCCTTTTCCTATGGCTACACCTTC.

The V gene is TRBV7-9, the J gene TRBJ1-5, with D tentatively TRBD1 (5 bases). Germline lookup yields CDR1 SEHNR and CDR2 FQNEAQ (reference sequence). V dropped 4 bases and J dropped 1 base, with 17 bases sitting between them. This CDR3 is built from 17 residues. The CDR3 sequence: CASSSFARGGSNQPQHF. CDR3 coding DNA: TGTGCCAGCAGCTCTTTCGCGAGGGGCGGAAGCAATCAGCCCCAGCATTTT.

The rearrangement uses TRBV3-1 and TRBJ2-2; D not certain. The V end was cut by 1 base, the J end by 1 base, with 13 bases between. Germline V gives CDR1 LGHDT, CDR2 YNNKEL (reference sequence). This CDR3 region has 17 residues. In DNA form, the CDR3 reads TGTGCCAGCAGCCAAGTGATATCTCGTAAGAACACCGGGGAGCTGTTTTTT. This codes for CASSQVISRKNTGELFF.

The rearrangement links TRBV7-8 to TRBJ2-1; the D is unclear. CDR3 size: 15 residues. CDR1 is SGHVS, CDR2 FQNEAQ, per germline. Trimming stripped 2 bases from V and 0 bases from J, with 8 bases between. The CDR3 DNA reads TGTGCCAGCAGCTTATCTGACATCTCCTACAATGAGCAGTTCTTC. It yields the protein CASSLSDISYNEQFF.

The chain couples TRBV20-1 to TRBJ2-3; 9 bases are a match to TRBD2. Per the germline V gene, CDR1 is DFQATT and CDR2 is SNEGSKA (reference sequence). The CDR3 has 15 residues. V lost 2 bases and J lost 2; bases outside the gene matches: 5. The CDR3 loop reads CSARIAGVNTDTQYF. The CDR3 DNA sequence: TGCAGTGCTAGAATAGCGGGAGTTAACACAGATACGCAGTATTTT.

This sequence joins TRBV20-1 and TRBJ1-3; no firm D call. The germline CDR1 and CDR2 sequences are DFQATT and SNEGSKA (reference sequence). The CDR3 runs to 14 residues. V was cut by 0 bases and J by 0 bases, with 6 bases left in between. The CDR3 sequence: CSARESLSGNTIYF. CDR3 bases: TGCAGTGCTAGAGAATCGCTCTCTGGAAACACCATATATTTT.

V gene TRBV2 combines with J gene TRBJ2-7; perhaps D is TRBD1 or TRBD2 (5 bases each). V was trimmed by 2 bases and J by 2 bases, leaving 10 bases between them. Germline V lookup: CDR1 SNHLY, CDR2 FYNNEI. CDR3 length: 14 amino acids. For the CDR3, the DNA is TGTGCCAGCAGTGAACGGGGACGGACCTACGAGCAGTACTTC. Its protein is CASSERGRTYEQYF.

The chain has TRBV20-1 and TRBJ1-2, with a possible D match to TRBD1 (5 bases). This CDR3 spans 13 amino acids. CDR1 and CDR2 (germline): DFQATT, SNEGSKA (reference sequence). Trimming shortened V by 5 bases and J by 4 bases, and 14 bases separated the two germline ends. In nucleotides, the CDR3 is TGCAGTGCTGATCAGGGAGGCGGCTATGGCTACACCTTC. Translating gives CSADQGGGYGYTF.

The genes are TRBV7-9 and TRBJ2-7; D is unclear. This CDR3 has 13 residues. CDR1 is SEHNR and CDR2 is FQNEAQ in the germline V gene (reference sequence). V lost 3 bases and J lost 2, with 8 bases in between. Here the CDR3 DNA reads TGTGCCAGCAGCTTGCAGAACCCCTACGAGCAGTACTTC. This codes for CASSLQNPYEQYF.

Here the CDR3 reads CASSPGKGETQYF. The CDR3 bases are TGCGCCAGCAGCCCAGGGAAGGGTGAGACCCAGTACTTC. This sequence joins TRBV4-1 and TRBJ2-5; D is perhaps TRBD1 (5 bases). CDR1 is MGHRA, CDR2 YSYEKL, per germline. V shed 4 bases and J shed 5 bases, with 11 bases lying between them. This CDR3 has 13 residues.

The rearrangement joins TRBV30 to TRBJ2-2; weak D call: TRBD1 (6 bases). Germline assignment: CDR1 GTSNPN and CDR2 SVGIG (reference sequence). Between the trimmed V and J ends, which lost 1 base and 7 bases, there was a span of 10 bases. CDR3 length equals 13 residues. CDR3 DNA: TGTGCCTGGAGTGCAACAGGGTTCGGGGAGCTGTTTTTT. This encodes CAWSATGFGELFF. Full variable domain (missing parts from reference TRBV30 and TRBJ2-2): SQTIHQWPATLVQPVGSPLSLECTVEGTSNPNLYWYRQAAGRGLQLLFYSVGIGQISSEVPQNLSASRPQDRQFILSSKKLLLSDSGFYLCAWSATGFGELFFGEGSRLTVL.

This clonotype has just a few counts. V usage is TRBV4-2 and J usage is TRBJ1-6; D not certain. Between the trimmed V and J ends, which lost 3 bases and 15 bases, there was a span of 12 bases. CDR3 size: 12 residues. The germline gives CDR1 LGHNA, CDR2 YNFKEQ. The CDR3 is CASSQEGINLHF. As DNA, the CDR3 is TGTGCCAGCAGCCAGGAGGGAATCAACCTCCACTTT.

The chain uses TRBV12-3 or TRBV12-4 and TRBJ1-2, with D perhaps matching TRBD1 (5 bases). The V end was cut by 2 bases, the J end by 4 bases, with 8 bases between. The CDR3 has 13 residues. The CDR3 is CASSLPGAYGYTF. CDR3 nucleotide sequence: TGTGCCAGCAGTTTACCCGGGGCCTATGGCTACACCTTC.

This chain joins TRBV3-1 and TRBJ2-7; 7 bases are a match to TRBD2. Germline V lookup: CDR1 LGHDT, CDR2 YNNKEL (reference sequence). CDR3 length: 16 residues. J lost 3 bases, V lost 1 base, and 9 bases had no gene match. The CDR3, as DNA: TGTGCCAGCAGCCAAGTTCCCTCTAGCGGCCACTACGAGCAGTACTTC. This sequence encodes CASSQVPSSGHYEQYF.

This CDR3 is CSALRGGDIQYF. DNA of the CDR3: TGCAGTGCCCTACGGGGGGGGGACATTCAGTACTTC. The chain combines TRBV20-1 with TRBJ2-4; 8 nucleotides align to TRBD2. The J segment lost 8 bases and the V segment lost 6 bases, leaving 6 bases of the junction unmatched. Germline V gene data show CDR1 as DFQATT and CDR2 as SNEGSKA (reference sequence). The CDR3 loop spans 12 amino acids.

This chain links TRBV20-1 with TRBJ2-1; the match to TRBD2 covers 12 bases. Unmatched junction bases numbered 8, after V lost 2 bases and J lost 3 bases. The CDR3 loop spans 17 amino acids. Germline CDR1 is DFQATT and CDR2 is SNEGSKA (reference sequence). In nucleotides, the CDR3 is TGCAGTGCTAGAACTAGCGGGAGGCCATCGGGCTACAATGAGCAGTTCTTC. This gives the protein CSARTSGRPSGYNEQFF.